The rows below give T cell receptor beta chains drawn from one sample of a study of cytomegalovirus exposure and HLA in healthy donors. This table comes from immunoSEQ multiplex PCR, and its TCRdb copy is limited to in-frame clones, with some not included. The sample carries fewer than 200,000 clones, 85% recorded once. The sequenced sample was PBMCs. Receptors were obtained from a young man in good health and CMV-seropositive. Both conserved end residues are part of each CDR3. The order of the fields is CDR3 DNA, CDR3 protein, J gene, D gene, clone size, V gene. D genes are given only for firm matches. A row's size may be missing; if present it is once, few, many or a size class.

TGTGCCAGCAGCTTTCCGGGACAGAATGAAAAACTGTTTTTT	CASSFPGQNEKLFF	TRBJ1-4	TRBD1	NA	TRBV5-4
TGTGCCAGCAGCTCTGGACTAGCGGCCATGGGAGAGACCCAGTACTTC	CASSSGLAAMGETQYF	TRBJ2-5	TRBD2	NA	TRBV7-9
TGTGCCTGGACCCGGGGGGAGAGACCGGAGACCCAGTACTTC	CAWTRGERPETQYF	TRBJ2-5	TRBD2	NA	TRBV30
TGTGCCAGCAGTGATAGGGGAAACAGGAGAGAGACCCAGTACTTC	CASSDRGNRRETQYF	TRBJ2-5	NA	NA	TRBV6-1
TGTGCCAGCAACTTCAGGCAGGGGGCCGGGGAGCTGTTTTTT	CASNFRQGAGELFF	TRBJ2-2	TRBD1	NA	TRBV7-2
TGTGCCGGCGCCCGGGACAACTATAATGAAAAACTGTTTTTT	CAGARDNYNEKLFF	TRBJ1-4	NA	NA	TRBV6-6
TGCGCCAGCAGCGCCCGGGACAGGGATTGGAGAACTGAAGCTTTCTTT	CASSARDRDWRTEAFF	TRBJ1-1	TRBD1	once	TRBV4-1
TGTGCCAGCAGGGACAGGGGCGAGTATAATTCACCCCTCCACTTT	CASRDRGEYNSPLHF	TRBJ1-6	TRBD1	NA	TRBV28
TGCAGCGTTGAGGGGGACAGTCTTAGCACAGATACGCAGTATTTT	CSVEGDSLSTDTQYF	TRBJ2-3	TRBD1	NA	TRBV29-1
TGTGCCAGCAGTCCCCAGGTTGCCTACAATGAGCAGTTCTTC	CASSPQVAYNEQFF	TRBJ2-1	NA	NA	TRBV6-5
TGTGCCAGCAGTGGGGCCGACAGGGGTAATTCACCCCTCCACTTT	CASSGADRGNSPLHF	TRBJ1-6	TRBD1	NA	TRBV6-1
TGCGCCAGCAGCGAGTACAATGAGCAGTTCTTC	CASSEYNEQFF	TRBJ2-1	NA	NA	TRBV5-1
TGCGCCAGCAGCTTGAGGGGTTTGAACACCGGGGAGCTGTTTTTT	CASSLRGLNTGELFF	TRBJ2-2	NA	NA	TRBV5-1
TGTGCCAGCAGGGGGGGACAGGGCCGTTCGGAGCCCCAGCATTTT	CASRGGQGRSEPQHF	TRBJ1-5	TRBD1	NA	TRBV28
NA	CASSSSGLAGMWGTDTQYF	TRBJ2-3	NA	NA	TRBV28
TGTGCCAGCAGTTACTCTGGGCAGGGGAAGGCTGTAGCTTTCTTT	CASSYSGQGKAVAFF	TRBJ1-1	NA	NA	TRBV6-5
TGTGCCAGCAGCTTAGCGGAGGGAGGAAACACCATATATTTT	CASSLAEGGNTIYF	TRBJ1-3	NA	NA	TRBV7-2
TGTGCCAGCAGAGGTACTAGCGGGGGGTACACAGATACGCAGTATTTT	CASRGTSGGYTDTQYF	TRBJ2-3	TRBD2	NA	TRBV28
TGTGCCAGCAGCGCAGGGGGCGAGCAGTACTTC	CASSAGGEQYF	TRBJ2-7	TRBD1	NA	TRBV9
TGTGCCAGCATGGAACTAGCGGAGTACGAGCAGTACTTC	CASMELAEYEQYF	TRBJ2-7	NA	NA	TRBV21-1
TGTGCCAGCTCACCAGGTGGGGCGGGAGAGCAGTACTTC	CASSPGGAGEQYF	TRBJ2-7	NA	NA	TRBV18
TGTGCCAGCAGTGACAGGGATAATTCACCCCTCCACTTT	CASSDRDNSPLHF	TRBJ1-6	NA	NA	TRBV6-1
TGTGCCAGCAGTCCGACAGGGCCGGGCAATCAGCCCCAGCATTTT	CASSPTGPGNQPQHF	TRBJ1-5	TRBD1	NA	TRBV27
TGTGCCAGCAGCTACACCTCCACCGGGGAGCTGTTTTTT	CASSYTSTGELFF	TRBJ2-2	NA	NA	TRBV7-3
TGTGCCAGTAGTACGCGGACAGGGGGCTACGAGCAGTACTTC	CASSTRTGGYEQYF	TRBJ2-7	TRBD1	NA	TRBV19
TGTGCCAGCAGCCCCACGGCAGGGGGGACTGAAGCTTTCTTT	CASSPTAGGTEAFF	TRBJ1-1	TRBD1	once	TRBV7-2
TGTGCCAGCAGCTTAGCCGAAGAGACCCAGTACTTC	CASSLAEETQYF	TRBJ2-5	NA	NA	TRBV7-9
TGTGCCAGCAGCCCCTCCCCTCTCTACGAGCAGTACTTC	CASSPSPLYEQYF	TRBJ2-7	NA	once	TRBV7-6
TGCGCCAGCAGCTTGACTAGCGGAGGCCCCGATACGCAGTATTTT	CASSLTSGGPDTQYF	TRBJ2-3	TRBD2	NA	TRBV5-1
TGTGCCAGCAGTGAAGGTGGGACAGGGGCCAACTCGTGGGGAAACACCATATATTTT	CASSEGGTGANSWGNTIYF	TRBJ1-3	TRBD1	NA	TRBV6-1
TGTGCCAGCTCACCACGCGAGCCCGGTGACACTGAAGCTTTCTTT	CASSPREPGDTEAFF	TRBJ1-1	NA	NA	TRBV18
TGTGCCAGCAGCGAAGCGGGAGGGAGCACAGATACGCAGTATTTT	CASSEAGGSTDTQYF	TRBJ2-3	TRBD2	NA	TRBV7-3
TGTGCCAGTAGTATAAGTTCCGCGAATGAAAAACTGTTTTTT	CASSISSANEKLFF	TRBJ1-4	NA	NA	TRBV19
TGTGCCTGGAGCGGGGGGGCCTCCTACGAGCAGTACTTC	CAWSGGASYEQYF	TRBJ2-7	TRBD2	few	TRBV30
TGTGCCAGCAGCGGAGACAGTCACAAACCATCCTACGAGCAGTACTTC	CASSGDSHKPSYEQYF	TRBJ2-7	NA	NA	TRBV9
TGTGCCAGCAGCCAAGTTGCGGGAGAGGTGAATGAGCAGTTCTTC	CASSQVAGEVNEQFF	TRBJ2-1	TRBD2	few	TRBV4-2
TGTGCCAGCACTACAGGGGGCCGACGCTCCTACGAGCAGTACTTC	CASTTGGRRSYEQYF	TRBJ2-7	TRBD1	once	TRBV13
TGCAGTGCGACAGGGTCCGAGCAGTACTTC	CSATGSEQYF	TRBJ2-7	TRBD1	NA	TRBV20-1
TGTGCCAGCACCGTGGACAGGGGTCTTCAGAATGAGCAGTTCTTC	CASTVDRGLQNEQFF	TRBJ2-1	TRBD1	NA	TRBV2
TGTGCCAGCAGCTTTGGCGGGGGGCTTTCCTACGAGCAGTACTTC	CASSFGGGLSYEQYF	TRBJ2-7	TRBD2	NA	TRBV5-4
TGTGCCATCAGTGAGTCGGCGGCAGACTCCTATGGCTACACCTTC	CAISESAADSYGYTF	TRBJ1-2	NA	NA	TRBV10-3
TGCGCCAGCAGCCAAGCTCTAGCGGGAGGAGAAGAGACCCAGTACTTC	CASSQALAGGEETQYF	TRBJ2-5	TRBD2	few	TRBV4-1
TGTGCCAGCACCCTGGGACTAGCAACAGATACGCAGTATTTT	CASTLGLATDTQYF	TRBJ2-3	TRBD2	NA	TRBV2
TGTGCCAGCAGCTTGAGCGGGGGGCCTTACTACGAGCAGTACTTC	CASSLSGGPYYEQYF	TRBJ2-7	TRBD2	once	TRBV11-2
TGTGCCAGCAGTACAGGGGGATACAACACTGAAGCTTTCTTT	CASSTGGYNTEAFF	TRBJ1-1	TRBD1	NA	TRBV11-2
TGTGCCAGCAGCCCGGGACAGACCTATGGCTACACCTTC	CASSPGQTYGYTF	TRBJ1-2	TRBD1	once	TRBV5-5